This TCR beta chain appears in the sequencing data of a study of OX40 agonist ivuxolimab in advanced cancers. Study conclusions and caveats: What antigens the expanded peripheral T cells recognized was never established. At 0.1 to 3.0 mg/kg, clonal expansion of CD4+ and CD8+ blood T cells had occurred by week 6.

Details on this clone: No antigen is known for it.

Between the trimmed V and J ends, which lost 7 bases and 0 bases, there was a span of 15 bases. The germline gives CDR1 MNHEY, CDR2 SVGAGI. This CDR3 region has 15 residues. If patients had autoimmune disease history or systemic immunosuppression, they were excluded. Here immunoSEQ multiplex PCR was the method, and the copy in TCRdb shows in-frame clones only, minus some. The repertoire holds about 58,000 clones, with roughly 83% as singletons. The chain combines TRBV6-5 with TRBJ1-2; a possible D gene is TRBD1 (6 bases). The sequences come from CD4+ or CD8+ T cells sorted from blood, collected in a trial of the OX40 agonist ivuxolimab. This receptor was identified in an adult with an advanced solid tumor such as melanoma, head and neck, liver or kidney cancer. DNA of the CDR3: TGTGCCAGCACTAAGGGGGGCAGAGCTAACTATGGCTACACCTTC. The encoded protein is CASTKGGRANYGYTF.